This T cell receptor (beta chain) was captured by sequencing in a study of beta chain features in type 1 diabetes. Turning to the study itself: What patients shared with healthy donors was a similar profile of age, gender and cell yields. Study results and caveats: The study found moderately but significantly shorter TCRB CDR3s in all four CD4+ subsets of Type 1 diabetes patients.

The CDR3 length is 12 residues. Germline CDR1 is SQVTM and CDR2 is ANQGSEA. The germline V and J ends were trimmed by 6 bases and 5 bases, with 13 bases remaining between them. In the case of this clone: Its antigen remains unidentified.

The entirety of the isolated RNA underwent reverse transcription, so expressed TCRB transcripts were sequenced. It was found that naive, central memory and regulatory T cell samples averaged around 3.5 million reads. Clones were sequenced by immunoSEQ multiplex PCR, and TCRdb holds only the in-frame ones, with some missing. The profile shows roughly 700,000 clones, around 15% of them singletons. This clonotype was obtained from a man aged 18 to 29 with type 1 diabetes. The sample was naive CD4+ T cells from blood. The chain combines TRBV29-1 with TRBJ1-1, with D tentatively TRBD1 (5 bases). The DNA for the CDR3 is TGCAGCGTGAGGGACGGCTTGACTGAAGCTTTCTTT. This sequence encodes CSVRDGLTEAFF.